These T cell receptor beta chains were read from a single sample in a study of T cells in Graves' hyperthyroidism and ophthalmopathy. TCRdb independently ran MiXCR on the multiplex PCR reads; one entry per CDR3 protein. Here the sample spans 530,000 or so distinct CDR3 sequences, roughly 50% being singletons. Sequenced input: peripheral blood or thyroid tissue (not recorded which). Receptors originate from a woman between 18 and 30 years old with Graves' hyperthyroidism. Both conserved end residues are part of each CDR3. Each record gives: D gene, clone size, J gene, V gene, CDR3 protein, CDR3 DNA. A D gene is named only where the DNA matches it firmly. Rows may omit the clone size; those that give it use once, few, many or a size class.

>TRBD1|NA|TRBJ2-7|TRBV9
CASSQGQGKGDEQYF
TGTGCCAGCAGCCAAGGACAGGGAAAAGGGGACGAGCAGTACTTC
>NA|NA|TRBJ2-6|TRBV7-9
CASSLVLGTYSGANVLTF
TGTGCCAGCAGCTTAGTTTTGGGGACCTACTCTGGGGCCAACGTCCTGACTTTC
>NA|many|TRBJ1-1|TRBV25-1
CASSEQGTEAFF
TGTGCCAGCAGTGAACAGGGAACTGAAGCTTTCTTT
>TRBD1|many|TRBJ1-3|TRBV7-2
CASSPPQGAGNTIYF
TGTGCCAGCAGCCCCCCGCAGGGGGCTGGAAACACCATATATTTT
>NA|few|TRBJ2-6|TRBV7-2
CASSQVGGSVPSGANVLTF
TGTGCCAGCAGCCAAGTGGGGGGCAGTGTGCCCTCTGGGGCCAACGTCCTGACTTTC
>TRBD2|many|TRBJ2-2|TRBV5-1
CASSSEPGLANTGELFF
TGCGCCAGCAGCTCGGAACCGGGACTAGCTAACACCGGGGAGCTGTTTTTT
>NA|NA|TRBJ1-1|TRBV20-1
CSASDWDNEAFF
TGCAGTGCTTCCGACTGGGACAATGAAGCTTTCTTT
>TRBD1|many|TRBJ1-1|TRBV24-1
CATSDSGTAYEAFF
TGTGCCACCAGTGACTCCGGGACAGCATATGAAGCTTTCTTT
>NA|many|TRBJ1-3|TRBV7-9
CASSSTGFRNTIYF
TGTGCCAGCAGCTCAACAGGTTTCAGGAACACCATATATTTT
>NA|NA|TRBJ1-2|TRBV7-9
CASGRSTGTYGYTF
TGTGCCAGCGGCCGATCTACAGGGACCTATGGCTACACCTTC
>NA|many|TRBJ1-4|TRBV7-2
CASSLEGRGELFF
TGTGCCAGCAGCTTAGAGGGCAGGGGAGAACTGTTTTTT
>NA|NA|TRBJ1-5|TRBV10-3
CAISSLGQHSNQPQHF
TGTGCCATCAGTTCGCTCGGACAGCATAGCAATCAGCCCCAGCATTTT
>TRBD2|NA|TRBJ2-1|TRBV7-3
CATSGGDYEQFF
TGTGCCACCAGTGGGGGGGACTACGAGCAGTTCTTC
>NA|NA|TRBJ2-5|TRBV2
CASSEGSTRVRETQYF
TGTGCCAGCAGTGAGGGGTCAACTAGGGTCAGGGAGACCCAGTACTTC
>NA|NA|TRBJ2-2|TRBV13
CASSLSPLRTGELFF
TGTGCCAGCAGCTTATCTCCCCTGCGTACCGGGGAGCTGTTTTTT
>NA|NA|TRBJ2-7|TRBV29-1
CSGRENSYEQYF
TGCAGCGGTAGGGAAAACTCCTACGAGCAGTACTTC
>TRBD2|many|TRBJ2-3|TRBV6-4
CASSDRAGDTDTQYF
TGTGCCAGCAGTGACAGAGCGGGGGACACAGATACGCAGTATTTT
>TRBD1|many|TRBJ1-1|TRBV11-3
CASSLRDRGRVFF
TGTGCCAGCAGCTTACGCGACAGGGGGCGAGTCTTCTTT
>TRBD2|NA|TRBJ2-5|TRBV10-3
CAIKASGKGETQYF
TGTGCCATCAAGGCTAGCGGGAAGGGGGAGACCCAGTACTTC
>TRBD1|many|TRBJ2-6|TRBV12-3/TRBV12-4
CASSRQGGSSGANVLTF
TGTGCCAGCAGCCGACAGGGGGGGAGCTCTGGGGCCAACGTCCTGACTTTC
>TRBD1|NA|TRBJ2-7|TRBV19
CASRPDRVIFYEQYF
TGTGCCAGTAGACCTGACAGGGTGATCTTCTACGAGCAGTACTTC
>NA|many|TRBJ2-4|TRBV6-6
CASNSLLRTVIQYF
TGTGCCAGCAATTCCCTTTTGAGGACAGTCATTCAGTACTTC
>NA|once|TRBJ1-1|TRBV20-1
CSATHWGNKNTEAFF
TGCAGTGCTACCCATTGGGGCAATAAGAACACCGAAGCTTTCTTT